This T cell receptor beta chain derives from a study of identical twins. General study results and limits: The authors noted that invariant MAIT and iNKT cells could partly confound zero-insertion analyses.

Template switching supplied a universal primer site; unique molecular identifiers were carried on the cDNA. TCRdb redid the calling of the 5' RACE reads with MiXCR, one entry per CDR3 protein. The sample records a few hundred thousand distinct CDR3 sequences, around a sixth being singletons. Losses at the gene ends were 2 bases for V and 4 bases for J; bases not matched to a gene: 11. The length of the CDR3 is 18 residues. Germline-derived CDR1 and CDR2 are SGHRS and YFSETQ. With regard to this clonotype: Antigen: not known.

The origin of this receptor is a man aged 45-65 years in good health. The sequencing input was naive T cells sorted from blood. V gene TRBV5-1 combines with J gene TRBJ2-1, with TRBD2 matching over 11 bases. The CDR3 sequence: CASSLISGTSGVYNEQFF. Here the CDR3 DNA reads TGCGCCAGCAGCTTAATTTCCGGGACTAGCGGAGTTTACAATGAGCAGTTCTTC.